Sequencing of this TCR beta chain was carried out in a study of blood T cell repertoires in COVID-19. Across the study: The analysed material was cDNA or gDNA that came from T cells, B-cell-depleted T cells, or PBMCs.

The assay was immunoSEQ multiplex PCR, and TCRdb's table has in-frame clones only and misses some. The profile covers fewer than 650,000 clones, with approximately 91% appearing a single time and less than 9% taken by the ten largest. The clonotype comes from a woman in her forties or fifties with COVID-19, enrolled during active disease. Sequencing was performed on peripheral blood.

The DNA of the CDR3 is TGTGCCAGCAGTCGGGGACAGGCTAGCACAGATACGCAGTATTTT. This gives the protein CASSRGQASTDTQYF. This chain uses TRBV2 with TRBJ2-3; 8 bases are shared with TRBD1. This CDR3 has 15 amino acids. Trimming cost V 5 bases and J 0 bases; bases outside gene matches: 4. Germline V gene lookup returns CDR1 SNHLY and CDR2 FYNNEI.